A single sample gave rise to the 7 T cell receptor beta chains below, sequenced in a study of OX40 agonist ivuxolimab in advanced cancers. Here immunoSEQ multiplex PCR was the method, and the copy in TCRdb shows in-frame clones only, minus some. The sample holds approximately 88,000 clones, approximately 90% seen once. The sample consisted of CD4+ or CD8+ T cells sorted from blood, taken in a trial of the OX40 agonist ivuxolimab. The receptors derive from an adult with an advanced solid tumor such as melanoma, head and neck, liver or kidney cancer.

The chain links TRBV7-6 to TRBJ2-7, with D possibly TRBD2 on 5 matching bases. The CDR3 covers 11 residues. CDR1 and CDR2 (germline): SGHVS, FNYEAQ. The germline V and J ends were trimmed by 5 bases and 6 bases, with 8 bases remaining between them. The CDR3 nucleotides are TGTGCCAGCAGCCCCGGGGTCGAGCAGTACTTC. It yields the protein CASSPGVEQYF.

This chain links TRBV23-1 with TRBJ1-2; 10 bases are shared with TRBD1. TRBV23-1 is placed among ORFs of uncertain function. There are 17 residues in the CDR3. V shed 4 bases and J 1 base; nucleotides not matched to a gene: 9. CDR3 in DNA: TGCGCCAGCAGTCGGAAAGGGACAGGGGACTTTAACTATGGCTACACCTTC. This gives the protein CASSRKGTGDFNYGYTF.

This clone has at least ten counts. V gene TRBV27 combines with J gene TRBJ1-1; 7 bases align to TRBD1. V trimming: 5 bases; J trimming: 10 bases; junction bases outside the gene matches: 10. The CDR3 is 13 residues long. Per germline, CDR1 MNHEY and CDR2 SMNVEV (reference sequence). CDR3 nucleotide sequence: TGTGCCAGCAGTCTACGGGACAGAGGGACAGCTTTCTTT. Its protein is CASSLRDRGTAFF.

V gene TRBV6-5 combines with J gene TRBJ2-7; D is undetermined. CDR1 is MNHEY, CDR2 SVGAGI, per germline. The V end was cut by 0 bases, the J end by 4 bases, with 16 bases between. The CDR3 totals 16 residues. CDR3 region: CASSYSGSASVYEQYF. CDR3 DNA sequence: TGTGCCAGCAGTTACTCAGGGTCGGCGTCGGTGTACGAGCAGTACTTC.

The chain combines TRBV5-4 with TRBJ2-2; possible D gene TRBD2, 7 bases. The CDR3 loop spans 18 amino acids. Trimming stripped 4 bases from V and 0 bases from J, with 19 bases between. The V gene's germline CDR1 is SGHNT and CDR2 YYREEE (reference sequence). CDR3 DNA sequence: TGTGCCAGCAGCGTCTGGGGGCGGGGGACCTCGAACACCGGGGAGCTGTTTTTT. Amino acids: CASSVWGRGTSNTGELFF.

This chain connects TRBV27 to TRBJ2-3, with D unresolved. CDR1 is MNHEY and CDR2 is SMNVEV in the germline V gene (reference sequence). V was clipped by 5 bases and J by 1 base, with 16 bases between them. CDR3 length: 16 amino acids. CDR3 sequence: CASSAHRVTGTDTQYF. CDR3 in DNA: TGTGCCAGCAGTGCACACCGGGTCACAGGCACAGATACGCAGTATTTT.

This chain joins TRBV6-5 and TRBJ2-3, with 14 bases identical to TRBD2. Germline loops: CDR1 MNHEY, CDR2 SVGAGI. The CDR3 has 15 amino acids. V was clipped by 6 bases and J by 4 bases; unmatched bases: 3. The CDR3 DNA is TGTGCCAGCAGGCTGACTAGCGGGGGGGCAGATACGCAGTATTTT. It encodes CASRLTSGGADTQYF.